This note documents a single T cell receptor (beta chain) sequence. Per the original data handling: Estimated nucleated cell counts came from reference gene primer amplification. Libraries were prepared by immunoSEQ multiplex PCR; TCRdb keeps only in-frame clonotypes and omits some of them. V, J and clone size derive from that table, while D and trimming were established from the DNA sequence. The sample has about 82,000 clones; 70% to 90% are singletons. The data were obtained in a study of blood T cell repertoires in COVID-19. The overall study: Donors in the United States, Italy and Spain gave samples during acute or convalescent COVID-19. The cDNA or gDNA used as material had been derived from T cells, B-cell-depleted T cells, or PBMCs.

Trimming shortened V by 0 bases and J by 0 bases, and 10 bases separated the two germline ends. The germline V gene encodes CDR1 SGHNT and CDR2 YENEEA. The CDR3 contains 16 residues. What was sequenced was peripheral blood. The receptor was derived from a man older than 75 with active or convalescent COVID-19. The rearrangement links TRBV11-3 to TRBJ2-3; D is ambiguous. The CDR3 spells CASSLESETSTDTQYF. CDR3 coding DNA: TGTGCCAGCAGCTTAGAATCGGAGACTAGCACAGATACGCAGTATTTT. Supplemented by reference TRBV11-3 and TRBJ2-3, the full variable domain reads EAGVVQSPRYKIIEKKQPVAFWCNPISGHNTLYWYLQNLGQGPELLIRYENEEAVDDSQLPKDRFSAERLKGVDSTLKIQPAELGDSAVYLCASSLESETSTDTQYFGPGTRLTVL.